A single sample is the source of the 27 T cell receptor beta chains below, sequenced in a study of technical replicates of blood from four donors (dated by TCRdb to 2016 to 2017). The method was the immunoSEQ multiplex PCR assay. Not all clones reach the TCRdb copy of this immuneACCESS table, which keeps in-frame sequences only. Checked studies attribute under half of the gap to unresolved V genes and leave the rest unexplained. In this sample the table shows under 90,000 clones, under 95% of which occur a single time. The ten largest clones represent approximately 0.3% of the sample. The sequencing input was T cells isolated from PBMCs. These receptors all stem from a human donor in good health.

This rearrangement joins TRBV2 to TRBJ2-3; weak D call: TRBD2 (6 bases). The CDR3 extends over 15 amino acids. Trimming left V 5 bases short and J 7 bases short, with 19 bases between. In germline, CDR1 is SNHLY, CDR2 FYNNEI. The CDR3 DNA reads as TGTGCCAGCAGTAGAGGTTCTCAGGGCGGGAATACGCAGTATTTT. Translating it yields CASSRGSQGGNTQYF.

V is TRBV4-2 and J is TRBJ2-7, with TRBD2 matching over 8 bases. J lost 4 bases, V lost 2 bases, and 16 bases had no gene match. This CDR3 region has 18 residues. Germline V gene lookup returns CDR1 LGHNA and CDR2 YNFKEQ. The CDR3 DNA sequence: TGTGCCAGCAGCCAAAGAGGCCTTAGCGGGGACTACTCTTACGAGCAGTACTTC. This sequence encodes CASSQRGLSGDYSYEQYF.

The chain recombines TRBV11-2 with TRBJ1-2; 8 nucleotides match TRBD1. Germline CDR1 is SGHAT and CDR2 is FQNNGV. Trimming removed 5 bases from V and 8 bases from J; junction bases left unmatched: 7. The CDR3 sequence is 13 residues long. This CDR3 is CASSPDRVEGYTF. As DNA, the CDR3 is TGTGCCAGCAGCCCGGACAGGGTAGAGGGCTACACCTTC.

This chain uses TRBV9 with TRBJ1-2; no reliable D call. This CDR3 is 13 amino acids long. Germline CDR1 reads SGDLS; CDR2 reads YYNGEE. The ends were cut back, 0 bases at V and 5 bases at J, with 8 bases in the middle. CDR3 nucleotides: TGTGCCAGCAGCGTAGCGGGCGGGTATGGCTACACCTTC. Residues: CASSVAGGYGYTF.

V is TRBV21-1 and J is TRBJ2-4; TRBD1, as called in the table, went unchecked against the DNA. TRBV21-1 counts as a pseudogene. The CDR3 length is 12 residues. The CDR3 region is CASSKGRGRGYF. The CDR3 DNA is TGTGCCAGCAGCAAAGGCAGGGGCCGAGGGTACTTC.

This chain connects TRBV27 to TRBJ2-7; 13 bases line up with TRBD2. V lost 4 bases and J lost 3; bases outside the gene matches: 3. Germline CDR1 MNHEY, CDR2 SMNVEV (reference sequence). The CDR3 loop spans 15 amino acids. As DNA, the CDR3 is TGTGCCAGCAGTTGGGGGACTAGCGGGGTCTACGAGCAGTACTTC. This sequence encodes CASSWGTSGVYEQYF.

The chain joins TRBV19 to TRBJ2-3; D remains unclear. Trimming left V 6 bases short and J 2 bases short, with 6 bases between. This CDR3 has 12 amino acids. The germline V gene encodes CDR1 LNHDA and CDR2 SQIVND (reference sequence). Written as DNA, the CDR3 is TGTGCCAGTAGCAGACTCACAGATACGCAGTATTTT. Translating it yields CASSRLTDTQYF.

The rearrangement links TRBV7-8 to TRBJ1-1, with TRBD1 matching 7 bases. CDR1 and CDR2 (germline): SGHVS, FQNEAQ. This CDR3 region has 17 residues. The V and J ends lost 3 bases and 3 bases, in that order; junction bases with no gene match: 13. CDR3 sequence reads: CASSLFRLSQGDTEAFF. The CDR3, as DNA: TGTGCCAGCAGCTTGTTTCGGCTCTCCCAGGGGGACACTGAAGCTTTCTTT.

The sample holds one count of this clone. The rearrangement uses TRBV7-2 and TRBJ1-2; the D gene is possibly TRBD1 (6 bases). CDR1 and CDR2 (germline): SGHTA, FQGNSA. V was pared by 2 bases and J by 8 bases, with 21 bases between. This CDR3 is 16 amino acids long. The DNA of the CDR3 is TGTGCCAGCAGCTTAACATCCGGGGCAGGGGTATGGGGCTACACCTTC. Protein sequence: CASSLTSGAGVWGYTF.

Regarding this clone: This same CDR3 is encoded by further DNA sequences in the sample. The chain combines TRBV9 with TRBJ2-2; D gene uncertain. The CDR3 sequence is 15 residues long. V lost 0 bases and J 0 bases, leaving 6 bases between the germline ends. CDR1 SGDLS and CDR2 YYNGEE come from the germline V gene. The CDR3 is CASSVGTANTGELFF. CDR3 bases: TGTGCCAGCAGCGTAGGAACAGCGAACACCGGGGAGCTGTTTTTT.

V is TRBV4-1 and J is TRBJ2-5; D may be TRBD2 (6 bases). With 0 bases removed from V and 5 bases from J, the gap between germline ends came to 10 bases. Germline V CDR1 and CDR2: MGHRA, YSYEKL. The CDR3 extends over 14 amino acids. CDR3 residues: CASSQDTGEETQYF. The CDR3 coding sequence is TGCGCCAGCAGCCAAGATACGGGGGAGGAGACCCAGTACTTC.

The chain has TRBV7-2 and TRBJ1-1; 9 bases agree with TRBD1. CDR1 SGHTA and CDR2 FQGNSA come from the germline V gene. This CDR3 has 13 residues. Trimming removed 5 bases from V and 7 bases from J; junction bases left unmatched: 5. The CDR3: CASSLRQGGEAFF. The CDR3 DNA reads TGTGCCAGCAGCCTCCGACAGGGGGGTGAAGCTTTCTTT.

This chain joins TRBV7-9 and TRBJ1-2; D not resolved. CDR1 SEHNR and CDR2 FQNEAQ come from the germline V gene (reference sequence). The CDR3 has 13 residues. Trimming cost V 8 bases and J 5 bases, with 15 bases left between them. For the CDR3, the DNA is TGTGCCAGCGTGCCTCCCGGCGGGTATGGCTACACCTTC. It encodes CASVPPGGYGYTF.

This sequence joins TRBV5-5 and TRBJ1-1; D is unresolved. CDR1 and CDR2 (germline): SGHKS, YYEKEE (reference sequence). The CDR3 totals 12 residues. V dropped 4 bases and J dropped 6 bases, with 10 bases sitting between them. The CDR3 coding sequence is TGTGCCAGCAGCCCCTTCTCGGCTGAAGCTTTCTTT. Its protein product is CASSPFSAEAFF.

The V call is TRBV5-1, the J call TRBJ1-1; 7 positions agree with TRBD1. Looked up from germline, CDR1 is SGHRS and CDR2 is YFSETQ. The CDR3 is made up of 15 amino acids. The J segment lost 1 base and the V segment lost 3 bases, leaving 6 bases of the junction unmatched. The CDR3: CASSWGDSPNTEAFF. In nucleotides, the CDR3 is TGCGCCAGCAGCTGGGGGGACAGCCCGAACACTGAAGCTTTCTTT. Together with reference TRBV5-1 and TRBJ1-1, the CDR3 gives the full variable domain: KAGVTQTPRYLIKTRGQQVTLSCSPISGHRSVSWYQQTPGQGLQFLFEYFSETQRNKGNFPGRFSGRQFSNSRSEMNVSTLELGDSALYLCASSWGDSPNTEAFFGQGTRLTVV.

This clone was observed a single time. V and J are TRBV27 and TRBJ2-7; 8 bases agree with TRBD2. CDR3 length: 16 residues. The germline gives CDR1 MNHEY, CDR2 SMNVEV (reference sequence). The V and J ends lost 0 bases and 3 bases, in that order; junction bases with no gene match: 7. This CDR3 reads CASSLSGAGGLYEQYF. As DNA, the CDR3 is TGTGCCAGCAGTTTATCAGGCGCGGGAGGCCTCTACGAGCAGTACTTC.

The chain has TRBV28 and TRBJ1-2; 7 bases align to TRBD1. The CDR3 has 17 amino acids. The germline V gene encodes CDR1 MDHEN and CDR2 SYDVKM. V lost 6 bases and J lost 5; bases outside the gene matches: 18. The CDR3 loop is CASRSTGAPDSFYGYTF. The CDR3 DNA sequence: TGTGCCAGCAGGTCCACAGGGGCCCCTGACTCCTTTTATGGCTACACCTTC.

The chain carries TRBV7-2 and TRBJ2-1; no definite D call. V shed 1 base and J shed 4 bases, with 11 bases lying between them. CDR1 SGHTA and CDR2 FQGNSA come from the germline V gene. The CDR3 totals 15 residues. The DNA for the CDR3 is TGTGCCAGCAGCTTAGGACACCACCGATACAATGAGCAGTTCTTC. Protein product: CASSLGHHRYNEQFF.

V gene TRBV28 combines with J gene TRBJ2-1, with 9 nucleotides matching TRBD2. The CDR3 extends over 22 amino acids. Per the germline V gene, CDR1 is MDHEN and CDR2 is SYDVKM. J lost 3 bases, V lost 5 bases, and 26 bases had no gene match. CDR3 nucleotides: TGTGCCAGCAGTCTAGAAGTAGGATTCACGCGGGAGGGCTTGTGGTTCTACAATGAGCAGTTCTTC. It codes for CASSLEVGFTREGLWFYNEQFF.

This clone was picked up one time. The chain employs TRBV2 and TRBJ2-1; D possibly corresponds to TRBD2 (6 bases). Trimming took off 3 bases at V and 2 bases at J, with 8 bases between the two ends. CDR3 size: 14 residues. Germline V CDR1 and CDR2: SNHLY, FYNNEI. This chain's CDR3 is CASSEAGTYNEQFF. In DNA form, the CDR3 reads TGTGCCAGCAGTGAGGCGGGAACCTACAATGAGCAGTTCTTC.

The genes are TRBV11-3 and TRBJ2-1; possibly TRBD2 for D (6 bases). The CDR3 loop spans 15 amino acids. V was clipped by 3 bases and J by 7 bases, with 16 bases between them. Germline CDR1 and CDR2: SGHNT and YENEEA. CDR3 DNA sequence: TGTGCCAGCAGCTTCGGAACTAGCTACAAAAATGAGCAGTTCTTC. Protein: CASSFGTSYKNEQFF.

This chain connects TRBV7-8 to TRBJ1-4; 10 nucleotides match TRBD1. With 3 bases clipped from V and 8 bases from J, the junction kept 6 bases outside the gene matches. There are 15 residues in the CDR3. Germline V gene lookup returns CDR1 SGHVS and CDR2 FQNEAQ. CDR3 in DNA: TGTGCCAGCAGCTTGACAGGGGGCTTGGGCGAAAAACTGTTTTTT. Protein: CASSLTGGLGEKLFF.

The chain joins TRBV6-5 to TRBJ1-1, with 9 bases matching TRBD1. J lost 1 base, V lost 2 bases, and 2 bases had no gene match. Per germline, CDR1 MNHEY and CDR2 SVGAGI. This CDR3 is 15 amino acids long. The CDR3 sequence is CASSYQTGGNTEAFF. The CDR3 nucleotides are TGTGCCAGCAGTTACCAGACAGGGGGGAACACTGAAGCTTTCTTT.

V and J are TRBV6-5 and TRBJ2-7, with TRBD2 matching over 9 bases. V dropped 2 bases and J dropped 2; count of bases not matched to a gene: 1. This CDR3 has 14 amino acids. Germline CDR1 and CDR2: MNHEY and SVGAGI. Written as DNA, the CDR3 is TGTGCCAGCAGTTACGAGCGGGGGGCCTACGAGCAGTACTTC. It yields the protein CASSYERGAYEQYF.

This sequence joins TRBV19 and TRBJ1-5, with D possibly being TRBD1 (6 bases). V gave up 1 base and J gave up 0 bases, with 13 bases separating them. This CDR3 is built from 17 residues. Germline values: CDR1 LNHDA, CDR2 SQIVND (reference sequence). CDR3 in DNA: TGTGCCAGTAGTATAGTAGGGGGACGGGCTAGCAATCAGCCCCAGCATTTT. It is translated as CASSIVGGRASNQPQHF. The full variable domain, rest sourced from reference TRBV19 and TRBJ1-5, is DGGITQSPKYLFRKEGQNVTLSCEQNLNHDAMYWYRQDPGQGLRLIYYSQIVNDFQKGDIAEGYSVSREKKESFPLTVTSAQKNPTAFYLCASSIVGGRASNQPQHFGDGTRLSIL.

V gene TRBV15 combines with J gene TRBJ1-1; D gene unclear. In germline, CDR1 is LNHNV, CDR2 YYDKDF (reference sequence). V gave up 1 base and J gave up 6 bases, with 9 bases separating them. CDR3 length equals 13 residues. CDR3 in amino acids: CATSRARASEAFF. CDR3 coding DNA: TGTGCCACCAGCAGAGCTCGCGCGTCTGAAGCTTTCTTT.

The chain's CDR3 is CASRPEDGGWEQYF. The CDR3 DNA reads TGTGCCAGCAGACCCGAAGATGGGGGGTGGGAGCAGTACTTC. The chain has TRBV4-2 and TRBJ2-7; D is possibly TRBD2 (6 bases). The CDR3 has 14 residues. Germline assignment: CDR1 LGHNA and CDR2 YNFKEQ. The ends were cut back, 6 bases at V and 7 bases at J, with 19 bases in the middle.